These T cell receptor beta chains were read from a single sample in a study of shared clonotypes between healthy human individuals. TCRdb's table, derived via immunoSEQ multiplex PCR, lists solely in-frame clones and lacks some. The sample has more than 2 million clones, 90% to 95% seen once. Sequenced input: naive CD4+ T cells sorted from blood. These receptors all come from a man aged 18 to 30 in good health. Both conserved end residues are part of each CDR3. Each record gives: D gene, clone size, J gene, V gene, CDR3 DNA, CDR3 protein. A D gene is named only where the DNA matches it firmly. Some rows mark clone size as missing; the rest say once, few, many or name a class of expanded clone.

d_gene: -; abundance: -; j_gene: TRBJ1-2; v_gene: TRBV6-5; CDR3nt: TGTGCCAGCCTTTCTGGAGGCTATGGCTACACCTTC; CDR3aa: CASLSGGYGYTF
d_gene: -; abundance: -; j_gene: TRBJ1-6; v_gene: TRBV5-1; CDR3nt: TGCGCCAGCAGCTTGTACAGCGAAAATTCACCCCTCCACTTT; CDR3aa: CASSLYSENSPLHF
d_gene: -; abundance: -; j_gene: TRBJ2-3; v_gene: TRBV6-1; CDR3nt: TGTGCCAGCAGTGGTCGGACACGGGGTTCTTTAGATACGCAGTATTTT; CDR3aa: CASSGRTRGSLDTQYF
d_gene: TRBD1; abundance: -; j_gene: TRBJ2-1; v_gene: TRBV5-1; CDR3nt: TGCGCCAGCAGCCAGGGGGTTAATGAGCAGTTCTTC; CDR3aa: CASSQGVNEQFF
d_gene: -; abundance: once; j_gene: TRBJ1-5; v_gene: TRBV9; CDR3nt: TGTGCCAGCAGCGCCCAGGGGAATCAGCCCCAGCATTTT; CDR3aa: CASSAQGNQPQHF
d_gene: TRBD2; abundance: -; j_gene: TRBJ2-1; v_gene: TRBV11-2; CDR3nt: TGTGCCAGCAGCTTGGGTAGCCTAGCGGGTCACAATGAGCAGTTCTTC; CDR3aa: CASSLGSLAGHNEQFF
d_gene: -; abundance: -; j_gene: TRBJ2-7; v_gene: TRBV6-1; CDR3nt: TGTGCCAGCCATCCGTACCGGGACAACTCCTACGAGCAGTACTTC; CDR3aa: CASHPYRDNSYEQYF
d_gene: -; abundance: -; j_gene: TRBJ1-1; v_gene: TRBV27; CDR3nt: TGTGCCAGCTCCCTAGGGGGAACCGGCACTGAAGCTTTCTTT; CDR3aa: CASSLGGTGTEAFF
d_gene: -; abundance: -; j_gene: TRBJ1-5; v_gene: TRBV7-2; CDR3nt: TGTGCCAGCAGCTTGGGCGGGGGCGCCGGTCAGCCCCAGCATTTT; CDR3aa: CASSLGGGAGQPQHF
d_gene: TRBD1; abundance: -; j_gene: TRBJ2-1; v_gene: TRBV19; CDR3nt: TGTGCCAGTAGTATTCGTACAGGGGGCTACAATGAGCAGTTCTTC; CDR3aa: CASSIRTGGYNEQFF